This T cell receptor (beta chain) was captured by sequencing in a study of neoadjuvant nivolumab and ipilimumab in lung cancer. Measured with immunoSEQ multiplex PCR; TCRdb has only the in-frame clones, and not every one. The data show some 50,000 clones, with roughly 91% seen just once and around 3.7% held by the top ten. Per germline, CDR1 MGHDK and CDR2 SYGVNS. This CDR3 comprises 17 residues. Trimming cost V 1 base and J 6 bases, with 19 bases left between them. The gene calls are TRBV25-1 and TRBJ2-1; maybe TRBD2 (7 bases). The source is an adult with non-small cell lung cancer. Some clones in this sample may be carry-over from other donors' samples. Sequenced here: blood, sampled before neoadjuvant nivolumab, alone or with ipilimumab. CDR3 DNA sequence: TGTGCCAGCAGTGAATCGGCGGGGGCTTTAAGGGGCAATGAGCAGTTCTTC. The encoded protein is CASSESAGALRGNEQFF.